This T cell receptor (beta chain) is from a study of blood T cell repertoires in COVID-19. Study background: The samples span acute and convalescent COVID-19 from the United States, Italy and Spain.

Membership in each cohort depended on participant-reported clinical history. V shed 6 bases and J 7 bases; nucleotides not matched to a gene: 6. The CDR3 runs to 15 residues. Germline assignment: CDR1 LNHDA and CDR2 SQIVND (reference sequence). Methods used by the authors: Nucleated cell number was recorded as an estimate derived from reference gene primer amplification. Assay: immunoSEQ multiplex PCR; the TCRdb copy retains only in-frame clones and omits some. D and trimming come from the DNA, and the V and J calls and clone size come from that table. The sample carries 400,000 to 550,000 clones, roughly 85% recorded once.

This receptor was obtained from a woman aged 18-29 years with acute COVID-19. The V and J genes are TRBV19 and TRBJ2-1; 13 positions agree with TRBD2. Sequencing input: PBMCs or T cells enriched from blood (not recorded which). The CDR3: CASSTGTSGVNEQFF. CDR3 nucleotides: TGTGCCAGTAGCACCGGGACTAGCGGGGTAAATGAGCAGTTCTTC.